One T cell receptor beta chain is described in this entry. Genomic DNA for unsorted samples, which was extracted with the QIAamp DNA Blood Mini kit, came from around 100 million PBMCs. The sample comes from a study of shared clonotypes between healthy human individuals. From germline, CDR1 is MDHEN and CDR2 SYDVKM. The V and J ends lost 6 bases and 3 bases, in that order; junction bases with no gene match: 8. CDR3 length: 16 residues. Sequencing used immunoSEQ multiplex PCR; TCRdb keeps in-frame clones, though not all of them. This table has about 490,000 clones, roughly 80% appearing once. This TCR was sampled from a woman between 40 and 50 years old in good health. Some clones in this sample may be carry-over from other donors' samples. The specimen sequenced was PBMCs. The chain uses TRBV28 and TRBJ1-2; 12 bases are a match to TRBD1. The CDR3 reads CASRGTGGWIDYGYTF. Here the CDR3 DNA reads TGTGCCAGCAGGGGGACAGGGGGCTGGATTGACTATGGCTACACCTTC.